The 5 T cell receptor beta chains below come from one sample, sequenced in a study of blood T cell repertoires in COVID-19. The method was immunoSEQ multiplex PCR; TCRdb's version includes in-frame clones alone and lacks a portion of them. Altogether approximately 350,000 clones are present, more than 70% being singletons, with the ten largest covering approximately 3%. Input material: peripheral blood. The receptors originated from a woman aged 25 to 39 with COVID-19, enrolled during active disease.

The rearrangement links TRBV6-1 to TRBJ1-2; unclear D gene. Germline values: CDR1 MNHNS, CDR2 SASEGT. The V gene lost 0 bases and the J gene lost 1 base, with 6 bases spanning the gap. This CDR3 region has 14 residues. This chain's CDR3 is CASSEAELNYGYTF. The CDR3 DNA is TGTGCCAGCAGTGAAGCAGAGCTTAACTATGGCTACACCTTC.

The chain carries TRBV30 and TRBJ2-5, with 13 bases identical to TRBD2. CDR3 length: 16 amino acids. The V segment lost 5 bases and the J segment 3 bases; nucleotides outside the gene matches: 9. Per the germline V gene, CDR1 is GTSNPN and CDR2 is SVGIG (reference sequence). CDR3 sequence: CAWDEGTSGIKETQYF. CDR3 nucleotides: TGTGCCTGGGACGAAGGGACTAGCGGGATCAAAGAGACCCAGTACTTC.

This clone occurred a few times. The chain links TRBV2 to TRBJ1-6; TRBD1 matches at 7 bases. Germline V gene data show CDR1 as SNHLY and CDR2 as FYNNEI. V dropped 6 bases and J dropped 0; count of bases not matched to a gene: 8. The length of the CDR3 is 17 residues. The CDR3 sequence is CASSPGQSYSYNSPLHF. The CDR3, as DNA: TGTGCCAGCAGCCCGGGACAGTCTTACTCCTATAATTCACCCCTCCACTTT.

The V gene is TRBV11-2, the J gene TRBJ2-1, with a tentative D call TRBD1 (5 bases). The germline V gene encodes CDR1 SGHAT and CDR2 FQNNGV. This CDR3 comprises 16 residues. V lost 0 bases and J 3 bases, leaving 12 bases between the germline ends. The CDR3 DNA reads as TGTGCCAGCAGCTTAGATCCCGGACACAACTACAATGAGCAGTTCTTC. Its translation is CASSLDPGHNYNEQFF.

This chain links TRBV11-2 with TRBJ2-1; D may be TRBD2 (6 bases). The CDR3 is 15 amino acids. Trimming left V 4 bases short and J 8 bases short, with 18 bases between. Per germline, CDR1 SGHAT and CDR2 FQNNGV. CDR3 in amino acids: CASSSPQGLQDEQFF. The CDR3 DNA follows: TGTGCCAGCAGCTCTCCTCAGGGACTCCAGGATGAGCAGTTCTTC.